This T cell receptor beta chain was observed in a study of identical twins. The study's findings and limits: Part of the zero-insertion signal could reflect confounding by invariant MAIT and iNKT cells. Excess sharing by twins proved weaker in beta out-of-frame sequences.

Each CDR3 protein is one row after TCRdb ran MiXCR on the 5' RACE reads. The table records 1.5 million or so distinct CDR3 sequences, under 35% of them present only once. On this clonotype: No antigen is known for it.

Trimming removed 2 bases from V and 0 bases from J, with 10 bases in between. The CDR3 runs to 15 residues. Per germline, CDR1 MGHRA and CDR2 YSYEKL. The rearrangement uses TRBV4-1 and TRBJ1-2; the D gene is possibly TRBD1 (5 bases). The sample comprised cord blood. This TCR derives from a newborn girl in good health. CDR3 bases: TGCGCCAGCAGCCAAAATGGGGCGGCTAACTATGGCTACACCTTC. It yields the protein CASSQNGAANYGYTF.